The 9 T cell receptor beta chains in this list originate from one sample, sequenced in a study of blood T cell repertoires in COVID-19. Measured with immunoSEQ multiplex PCR; TCRdb has only the in-frame clones, and not every one. The sample has roughly 60,000 clones; about 80% are singletons. Sequenced input: peripheral blood. Receptors originate from a man aged 45-65 years with COVID-19, enrolled during active disease.

This clone occurred once. The chain uses TRBV29-1 and TRBJ2-2; D is uncertain. Trimming stripped 4 bases from V and 3 bases from J, with 3 bases between. Germline CDR1 SQVTM, CDR2 ANQGSEA. The CDR3 spans 11 residues. This chain's CDR3 is CSVADTGELFF. The CDR3 DNA sequence: TGCAGCGTTGCGGACACCGGGGAGCTGTTTTTT.

This chain joins TRBV2 and TRBJ1-5, with 8 bases fitting TRBD1. Per germline, CDR1 SNHLY and CDR2 FYNNEI. The CDR3 extends over 13 amino acids. The junction had 2 bases not matched to a gene; V was cut back by 6 bases and J by 4 bases. The CDR3 is CASRRTGNQPQHF. The CDR3 region has the DNA TGTGCCAGCAGACGGACAGGGAATCAGCCCCAGCATTTT.

This chain connects TRBV11-2 to TRBJ2-7; 10 nucleotides match TRBD1. Germline V gives CDR1 SGHAT, CDR2 FQNNGV. The V and J ends lost 1 base and 5 bases, in that order; junction bases with no gene match: 8. The CDR3 runs 16 residues. CDR3 sequence (DNA): TGTGCCAGCAGCTTAGGGGCTCGGGACAGGGGCCACGAGCAGTACTTC. Residues: CASSLGARDRGHEQYF. Full variable domain (remainder filled in from reference TRBV11-2 and TRBJ2-7): EAGVAQSPRYKIIEKRQSVAFWCNPISGHATLYWYQQILGQGPKLLIQFQNNGVVDDSQLPKDRFSAERLKGVDSTLKIQPAKLEDSAVYLCASSLGARDRGHEQYFGPGTRLTVT.

The CDR3 region is CASNPRLAGTRRTDTQYF. Here the CDR3 DNA reads TGTGCCAGCAACCCTCGACTAGCGGGAACCCGCCGCACAGATACGCAGTATTTT. The J gene is TRBJ2-3, the V gene TRBV5-6; TRBD2 matches 11 bases. This CDR3 comprises 18 residues. Germline trimming cut 6 bases from V and 1 base from J; bases unmatched to any gene: 13. Germline assignment: CDR1 SGHDT and CDR2 YYEEEE.

This clone was picked up one time. V gene TRBV27 combines with J gene TRBJ2-7; 11 bases line up with TRBD1. J lost 2 bases, V lost 5 bases, and 2 bases had no gene match. The germline V gene encodes CDR1 MNHEY and CDR2 SMNVEV (reference sequence). This CDR3 has 14 residues. In nucleotides, the CDR3 is TGTGCCAGCAGTACGGACAGGGGGCCCTACGAGCAGTACTTC. Protein product: CASSTDRGPYEQYF.

The chain has TRBV19 and TRBJ2-2; possible D gene TRBD2, 5 bases. The CDR3 is 14 amino acids. Germline V gene data show CDR1 as LNHDA and CDR2 as SQIVND (reference sequence). V was cut by 3 bases and J by 4 bases, with 9 bases left in between. The CDR3 nucleotides are TGTGCCAGTAGTATCAAAGCGGTCACCGGGGAGCTGTTTTTT. Translated: CASSIKAVTGELFF. The complete variable domain, with remaining parts taken from reference TRBV19 and TRBJ2-2, reads DGGITQSPKYLFRKEGQNVTLSCEQNLNHDAMYWYRQDPGQGLRLIYYSQIVNDFQKGDIAEGYSVSREKKESFPLTVTSAQKNPTAFYLCASSIKAVTGELFFGEGSRLTVL.

This chain links TRBV5-1 with TRBJ1-4; TRBD1 might be the D (5 bases). V lost 2 bases and J lost 7, with 12 bases in between. CDR3 length equals 14 residues. Germline V lookup: CDR1 SGHRS, CDR2 YFSETQ. CDR3 nucleotide sequence: TGCGCCAGCAGCTTAGGAGGGGTTGGTGAAAAACTGTTTTTT. Translation gives CASSLGGVGEKLFF.

The CDR3 here is CASSPSPGAEQYF. In DNA form, the CDR3 reads TGTGCCAGCAGCCCCTCCCCAGGGGCGGAGCAGTACTTC. The J gene is TRBJ2-7, the V gene TRBV6-6, with D possibly matching TRBD1 (6 bases). V lost 6 bases, J lost 7 bases, and 16 bases lay in between. CDR1 is MNHNY and CDR2 is SVGAGI in the germline V gene (reference sequence). The length of the CDR3 is 13 residues.

The chain combines TRBV19 with TRBJ2-1, with a tentative D call TRBD2 (7 bases). V was clipped by 3 bases and J by 6 bases, with 18 bases between them. Germline V lookup: CDR1 LNHDA, CDR2 SQIVND (reference sequence). The CDR3 runs 16 residues. The DNA for the CDR3 is TGTGCCAGTAGTATCCCCCTGGGGGGAGGGGGCAATGAGCAGTTCTTC. Translating it yields CASSIPLGGGGNEQFF.